These 3 T cell receptor beta chains came from one sample sequenced in a study of blood T cell repertoires in COVID-19. Sequencing used immunoSEQ multiplex PCR; TCRdb keeps in-frame clones, though not all of them. Of around 270,000 clones detected, about four fifths appear once; the ten largest clones hold approximately 14%. Sequencing was done on a sample of peripheral blood. The origin of the receptors is a person aged 70 to 85 with COVID-19, enrolled during active disease.

The chain couples TRBV10-3 to TRBJ2-1, with TRBD2 identical over 13 bases. Germline trimming cut 8 bases from V and 5 bases from J; bases unmatched to any gene: 3. The germline CDR1 and CDR2 sequences are ENHRY and SYGVKD. CDR3 size: 14 residues. This chain's CDR3 is CAIGGTSGNNEQFF. Written as DNA, the CDR3 is TGTGCCATCGGCGGGACTAGCGGGAACAATGAGCAGTTCTTC.

The CDR3 loop reads CASSLGAVSYEQYF. CDR3 bases: TGTGCCAGCAGCTTAGGGGCAGTCTCCTACGAGCAGTACTTC. V is TRBV13 and J is TRBJ2-7; unclear D gene. The V gene lost 0 bases and the J gene lost 0 bases, with 6 bases spanning the gap. Germline values: CDR1 PRHDT, CDR2 FYEKMQ (reference sequence). There are 14 residues in the CDR3. Full variable domain (missing parts from reference TRBV13 and TRBJ2-7): AAGVIQSPRHLIKEKRETATLKCYPIPRHDTVYWYQQGPGQDPQFLISFYEKMQSDKGSIPDRFSAQQFSDYHSELNMSSLELGDSALYFCASSLGAVSYEQYFGPGTRLTVT.

The chain couples TRBV11-2 to TRBJ1-2; weak D call: TRBD1 (5 bases). The CDR3 spans 16 residues. Trimming cost V 1 base and J 3 bases, with 15 bases left between them. Germline CDR1 reads SGHAT; CDR2 reads FQNNGV. CDR3: CASSLVGGYPDYGYTF. DNA of the CDR3: TGTGCCAGCAGCTTAGTCGGGGGGTACCCCGACTATGGCTACACCTTC.